This T cell receptor (beta chain) was profiled in a study of T-cell reconstitution after alpha-beta-depleted transplantation in children. Whole-study findings and limits: The main origin of T-cell counts and diversity one year after transplant was newly produced T cells.

Unique molecular identifiers were incorporated during preparation of the TCRbeta library. Via MiXCR, TCRdb re-called the PCR reads, giving one row per CDR3 protein. The sample shows around 250,000 distinct CDR3 sequences, 20% to 30% of them seen only once. Many counts were recorded for this clonotype. The antigen is unknown. Trimming cost V 0 bases and J 1 base, with 7 bases left between them. This CDR3 region has 14 residues. Germline V gene lookup returns CDR1 SGHRS and CDR2 YFSETQ. The material sequenced was PBMCs, taken before TCRalphabeta/CD19-depleted stem cell transplant. The receptor was derived from a girl aged 2 to 10 with Fanconi anemia, due to receive a stem cell transplant. The rearrangement uses TRBV5-1 and TRBJ2-5; D not certain. The CDR3 DNA follows: TGCGCCAGCAGCTTGGGTCAGTTCCAAGAGACCCAGTACTTC. Translating gives CASSLGQFQETQYF. Drawing the rest from reference TRBV5-1 and TRBJ2-5, the complete variable domain is KAGVTQTPRYLIKTRGQQVTLSCSPISGHRSVSWYQQTPGQGLQFLFEYFSETQRNKGNFPGRFSGRQFSNSRSEMNVSTLELGDSALYLCASSLGQFQETQYFGPGTRLLVL.